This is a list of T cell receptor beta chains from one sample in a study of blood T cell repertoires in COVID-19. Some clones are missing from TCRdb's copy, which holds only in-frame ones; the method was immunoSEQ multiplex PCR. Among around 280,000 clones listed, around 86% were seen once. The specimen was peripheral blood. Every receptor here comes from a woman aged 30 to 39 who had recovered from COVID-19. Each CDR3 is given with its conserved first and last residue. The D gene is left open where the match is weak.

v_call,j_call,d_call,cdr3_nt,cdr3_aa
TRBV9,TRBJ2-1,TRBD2,TGTGCCAGCAGCGTAGAGCTAGCGGGAGTAGGTCATGAGCAGTTCTTC,CASSVELAGVGHEQFF
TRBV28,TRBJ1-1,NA,TGTGCCAGCAGTTTATCTGGCCGCAACACTGAAGCTTTCTTT,CASSLSGRNTEAFF
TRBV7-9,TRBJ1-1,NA,TGTGCCAGCAACCAACAGGGAACCAACACTGAAGCTTTCTTT,CASNQQGTNTEAFF
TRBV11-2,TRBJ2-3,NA,TGTGCCAGCACCACTACTCCAATCACAGATACGCAGTATTTT,CASTTTPITDTQYF
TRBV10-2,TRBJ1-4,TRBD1,TGCGCCAGCACCGGGACAGTGACGAATGAAAAACTGTTTTTT,CASTGTVTNEKLFF
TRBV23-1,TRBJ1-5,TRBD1,TGCGCCAGCAGTCCAATGATGTGGGACAGGGCGAGCAATCAGCCCCAGCATTTT,CASSPMMWDRASNQPQHF
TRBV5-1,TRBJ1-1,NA,TGCGCCAGCAGCTTGGGACTAAGTAAGAACACTGAAGCTTTCTTT,CASSLGLSKNTEAFF
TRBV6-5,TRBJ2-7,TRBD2,TGTGCCAGCAGGGATAGACTAGCGGCAACCTACGAGCAGTACTTC,CASRDRLAATYEQYF
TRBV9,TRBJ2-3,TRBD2,TGTGCCAGCAGCGCCGTAGCGGGATGGGGCACAGATACGCAGTATTTT,CASSAVAGWGTDTQYF
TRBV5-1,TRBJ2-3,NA,TGCGCCAGCAGCCCCTACACAGATACGCAGTATTTT,CASSPYTDTQYF
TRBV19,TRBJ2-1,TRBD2,TGTGCCAGTAGTTTGACTAGCGGGGGGCCGCACAATGAGCAGTTCTTC,CASSLTSGGPHNEQFF
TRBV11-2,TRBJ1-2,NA,TGTGCCAGCAGCTTACGACAAAGCACCCTTCCTCGGGGCTACACCTTC,CASSLRQSTLPRGYTF